The 30 T cell receptor beta chains presented below share a single source sample, sequenced in a study of tumor-infiltrating lymphocytes in primary liver carcinoma. Researchers generated TCR beta cDNA from 500 ng of total RNA, relying on a constant-region primer. For TCR beta, libraries were produced by three nested multiplex PCR rounds using slightly modified ARM-PCR. It was with TRBV1-TRBV30 forward primers and a C-beta reverse primer that the first two PCR rounds were run, at approximately 10 cycles each. One entry per CDR3 protein, called by TCRdb with MiXCR from the multiplex PCR reads. The data show some 180,000 distinct CDR3 sequences, with just under 85% seen just once and around 18% held by the top ten. Scientists recovered RNA and DNA together from around 20-30 mg of unsorted bulk tissue. The sample was tumor tissue from primary liver carcinoma. The receptors were sampled from a middle-aged man with primary liver carcinoma and hepatitis B virus infection.

For this clonotype: A single base separates this from a much larger clone, so it may be a read error. In DNA, the CDR3 is TGTGCCAGCAGCCTTCAGGGGACAGGAGTCTACGAGCAGTACTTC. It specifies CASSLQGTGVYEQYF. The chain uses TRBV5-5 and TRBJ2-7; 8 bases line up with TRBD1. V lost 4 bases to trimming and J lost 3 bases; unmatched junction nucleotides: 9. The CDR3 loop spans 15 amino acids. The germline V gene has CDR1 SGHKS and CDR2 YYEKEE (reference sequence).

On this clonotype itself: The junction departs from germline at one end; a sequencing error may be responsible. In DNA form, the CDR3 reads TGTGCCAGCAGTGAAATGAGGACTGGGAGCAATCAGACCCAGCATTTT. Protein product: CASSEMRTGSNQTQHF. This rearrangement joins TRBV6-1 to TRBJ1-5; D is ambiguous. The germline gives CDR1 MNHNS, CDR2 SASEGT. The CDR3 runs 16 residues.

The V call is TRBV6-1, the J call TRBJ1-1; TRBD1 might be the D (6 bases). Trimming pared 10 bases from V and 3 bases from J, leaving 15 bases between. Germline-derived CDR1 and CDR2 are MNHNS and SASEGT. The CDR3 runs to 13 residues. The CDR3, as DNA: TGTGCCAACAAGGCCTACAGGGACACTGAAGCTTTCTTT. It is translated as CANKAYRDTEAFF.

For this clonotype: The junction shows a germline mismatch at one end, possibly a read error. This sequence joins TRBV19 and TRBJ2-7; TRBD2 is a possible D gene (6 bases). The CDR3 runs to 12 residues. Germline CDR1 and CDR2: LNHDA and SQIVND (reference sequence). The CDR3 is CVSGWGDYEQYF. The CDR3 region has the DNA TGTGTCAGTGGATGGGGGGACTACGAGCAGTACTTC.

Concerning this clonotype itself: Sequence at one end of the junction differs from germline and may be a read error. The genes are TRBV6-6 and TRBJ2-7, with TRBD2 matching 10 bases. CDR1 is MNHNY and CDR2 is SVGAGI in the germline V gene (reference sequence). The CDR3 runs to 14 residues. The CDR3 sequence is CTSRTTSGSYEQYF. The CDR3 DNA sequence: TGTACCAGCAGAACGACTAGCGGGTCCTACGAGCAGTACTTC.

Comment on this clonotype: One end of the junction fails to match germline, which may point to a read error. DNA for the CDR3: TGCAGCGTTGTAGGACAGGGGGATCATACCGGGGAGCTGTTATTT. Translation: CSVVGQGDHTGELLF. V gene TRBV29-1 combines with J gene TRBJ2-2; 10 nucleotides line up with TRBD1. The CDR3 has 15 amino acids. CDR1 is SQVTM and CDR2 is ANQGSEA in the germline V gene.

As for this clonotype: One end of the junction is discordant with germline, which a read error may explain. This chain links TRBV11-2 with TRBJ2-3; tentative D call: TRBD1 (6 bases). CDR3 size: 15 residues. Germline V gives CDR1 SGHAT, CDR2 FQNNGV. The CDR3: CASRRSTGNTYTQYF. CDR3 DNA: TGTGCCAGCAGAAGAAGTACAGGGAACACATATACGCAGTATTTT.

With regard to this clonotype: The CDR3 does not close with the conserved phenylalanine or tryptophan, likely indicating a read error. The rearrangement uses TRBV12-3 or TRBV12-4 and TRBJ2-3; possibly TRBD2 for D (6 bases). Trimming removed 4 bases at V and 1 base at J, with 6 bases between. The CDR3 is made up of 13 amino acids. CDR3 residues: CASSSSGTDTQYI. CDR3 DNA: TGTGCCAGCAGTTCTAGCGGCACAGATACGCAGTATATT.

A remark on this clonotype: A much larger clone is a single base away; this may be a read error. The chain joins TRBV7-9 to TRBJ1-5; D call uncertain. Germline assignment: CDR1 SEHNR and CDR2 FQNEAQ (reference sequence). The CDR3 is 13 amino acids. The CDR3 loop reads CASSPGDDQPRHF. In DNA form, the CDR3 reads TGTGCCAGCAGCCCCGGAGACGATCAGCCCCGGCATTTT.

On this clonotype itself: The junction does not match germline at one end; this may be a read error. The chain carries TRBV29-1 and TRBJ1-3; D gene unclear. This CDR3 has 12 amino acids. Germline assignment: CDR1 SQVTM and CDR2 ANQGSEA. The CDR3 here is CSVEGPGNTIYF. The CDR3 coding sequence is TGTAGCGTTGAAGGTCCTGGAAACACCATATATTTT. Together with reference TRBV29-1 and TRBJ1-3, the CDR3 gives the full variable domain: SAVISQKPSRDICQRGTSLTIQCQVDSQVTMMFWYRQQPGQSLTLIATANQGSEATYESGFVIDKFPISRPNLTFSTLTVSNMSPEDSSIYLCSVEGPGNTIYFGEGSWLTVV.

In the case of this clonotype: The junction departs from the called germline gene at one end, perhaps through a read error. The V gene is TRBV15, the J gene TRBJ2-5; TRBD2 agrees at 7 bases. The germline V gene encodes CDR1 LNHNV and CDR2 YYDKDF (reference sequence). This CDR3 has 13 amino acids. The CDR3 nucleotides read TGTGCCACCTCCTTACAGAGCGGGGAGACCCAGAAATTC. Protein sequence: CATSLQSGETQKF.

Turning to this clonotype: This may come from a read error, since a much larger clone is one base off. The chain links TRBV5-1 to TRBJ2-7, with a possible D match to TRBD1 (6 bases). The germline V and J ends were trimmed by 4 bases and 7 bases, with 9 bases remaining between them. Germline loops: CDR1 SGHRS, CDR2 YFSETQ. CDR3 length: 11 amino acids. The chain's CDR3 is CASSLDREQYF. The CDR3 region has the DNA TGCGCCAGCAGCCTTGACAGGGAGCAGTACTTC.

Points on this clonotype: A junction boundary mismatches the germline segment, possibly from a read error. The gene calls are TRBV10-1 and TRBJ2-2, with D possibly TRBD2 on 5 matching bases. This CDR3 has 14 amino acids. Germline assignment: CDR1 WNHNN and CDR2 SYGVQD (reference sequence). Here the CDR3 DNA reads TGTGCCAGCTCCGAGGGCACAGACACCGGGGAGTTGTTTTTT. It yields the protein CASSEGTDTGELFF.

About this clonotype itself: Mismatch with germline at one junction end may stem from a read error. This sequence joins TRBV12-3 or TRBV12-4 and TRBJ2-7; TRBD1 matches at 9 bases. CDR3 length equals 16 residues. CDR3 bases: TGTACCAGCAGACCCCATCCGGGACAGGGAGACCACGAGCAGTACTTC. Encoded protein: CTSRPHPGQGDHEQYF.

Many counts were recorded for this clonotype. This sequence joins TRBV5-1 and TRBJ2-1; maybe TRBD1 (5 bases). CDR1 and CDR2 (germline): SGHRS, YFSETQ. This CDR3 is 12 amino acids long. Trimming stripped 2 bases from V and 10 bases from J, with 10 bases between. This CDR3 reads CASSLLQAEQFF. DNA of the CDR3: TGCGCCAGCAGCTTATTACAGGCAGAGCAGTTCTTC.

V and J are TRBV24-1 and TRBJ2-1; TRBD1 might be the D (5 bases). Near its end, the DNA agrees better with TRBJ2-7, so the J call may be wrong. The CDR3 is made up of 11 amino acids. CDR1 and CDR2 from the germline V gene are KGHDR and SFDVKD. The CDR3, as DNA: TGTGCCACGGGGCTGGATGATGAGCAGTACTTC. Its protein is CATGLDDEQYF.

With respect to this clonotype: Mismatch with germline at one junction end may stem from a read error. The genes are TRBV6-1 and TRBJ2-6, with D tentatively TRBD1 or TRBD2 (5 bases each). The CDR3 sequence is 15 residues long. Germline V gene lookup returns CDR1 MNHNS and CDR2 SASEGT. CDR3 amino acids: CASSPRGDGANVVTF. As DNA, the CDR3 is TGTGCCAGCAGTCCCCGAGGGGATGGGGCCAACGTCGTGACTTTC.

Concerning this clonotype itself: Compared with germline, one end of the junction differs, possibly owing to a read error. The rearrangement joins TRBV11-1 to TRBJ2-1, with TRBD1 identical over 8 bases. CDR3 size: 16 residues. Germline V gene data show CDR1 as SGHAT and CDR2 as FQDESV (reference sequence). The CDR3 DNA reads as TGTACCAGCATCTCATCCCGAGACAGGGGCTTAAATGAGCAGTCCTTC. Residues: CTSISSRDRGLNEQSF.

This clonotype was picked up one time. This could be a read error, since a much larger clone is one nucleotide away. This rearrangement joins TRBV6-1 to TRBJ2-1; 8 bases fit TRBD1. Per the germline V gene, CDR1 is MNHNS and CDR2 is SASEGT. CDR3 length: 16 residues. The chain's CDR3 is CASGYRGTASYNEQSF. CDR3 in DNA: TGTGCCAGCGGTTACAGGGGGACGGCCTCCTACAATGAGCAGTCCTTC.

On this clonotype itself: The junction does not match germline at one end; this may be a read error. The rearrangement joins TRBV4-2 to TRBJ2-7, with 7 bases matching TRBD2. The CDR3 is made up of 13 amino acids. Germline V lookup: CDR1 LGHNA, CDR2 YNFKEQ. The CDR3 protein is CADSQEPGGEQYF. The CDR3 coding sequence is TGCGCCGACAGCCAAGAGCCGGGGGGCGAGCAGTACTTC.

This clonotype was counted a single time. One junction end does not reproduce the germline sequence, and a read error may be involved. The chain has TRBV29-1 and TRBJ1-1, with 8 nucleotides matching TRBD1. Germline loops: CDR1 SQVTM, CDR2 ANQGSEA. The CDR3 totals 14 residues. The CDR3, as DNA: TGCAGCGTCTGTCCCAGGGGGCGGAACGCTGAAGCTTTCTTT. Its translation: CSVCPRGRNAEAFF.

This clonotype is a singleton in its sample. The chain carries TRBV20-1 and TRBJ2-1; TRBD2 is a possible D gene (5 bases). V gave up 0 bases and J gave up 3 bases, with 9 bases separating them. The V gene's germline CDR1 is DFQATT and CDR2 SNEGSKA (reference sequence). CDR3 length: 14 amino acids. The CDR3 here is CSARDRLLYNEQFF. In DNA, the CDR3 is TGCAGTGCTAGAGACCGACTACTCTACAATGAGCAGTTCTTC.

V usage is TRBV5-5 and J usage is TRBJ2-7; 7 positions match TRBD1. Looked up from germline, CDR1 is SGHKS and CDR2 is YYEKEE (reference sequence). The CDR3 extends over 16 amino acids. V was pared by 2 bases and J by 7 bases, with 15 bases of the junction left unmatched. The CDR3 protein is CASSFFGTDIIYEQYF. The CDR3 DNA is TGTGCCAGCAGCTTCTTTGGGACAGACATAATCTATGAGCAGTACTTC.

Concerning this clonotype itself: A read error may produce the germline difference seen at one junction end. The rearrangement links TRBV11-2 to TRBJ2-7, with TRBD1 matching 12 bases. Germline V gene data show CDR1 as SGHAT and CDR2 as FQNNGV. This CDR3 spans 15 amino acids. CDR3 nucleotide sequence: TGTGCCAGCAGCTTGACCGGGACAGGGGGCAACGTGCAGTGCTTC. Translation: CASSLTGTGGNVQCF.

Worth noting for this clonotype: Sequence at one end of the junction differs from germline and may be a read error. This chain connects TRBV11-1 to TRBJ2-7; TRBD1 agrees at 7 bases. Germline V gives CDR1 SGHAT, CDR2 FQDESV (reference sequence). CDR3 length: 13 amino acids. The CDR3 spells CTSRGKRSFEQYF. CDR3 coding DNA: TGTACCAGCAGGGGGAAGCGATCCTTCGAGCAATACTTC.

Details on this clonotype: The junction differs from germline at one of its ends, possibly a read error. This chain connects TRBV6-5 to TRBJ1-3; a possible D gene is TRBD1 (5 bases). Germline assignment: CDR1 MNHEY and CDR2 SVGAGI. There are 15 residues in the CDR3. The CDR3 DNA sequence: TGTGCCAGCAGTAGACAGTGCTCCTCTGAAAACACCATATATTTT. It codes for CASSRQCSSENTIYF.

Note on this clonotype: An end of the junction differs from the germline gene, which may be a read error. This rearrangement joins TRBV29-1 to TRBJ2-5, with 7 bases fitting TRBD2. The DNA end is a closer match to TRBJ2-1, so the J assignment may be wrong. Germline lookup yields CDR1 SQVTM and CDR2 ANQGSEA. The CDR3 has 13 residues. For the CDR3, the DNA is TGCATCGTTTCATCCAAGGGGAGGGAGACCCAGTTCTTC. Translating gives CIVSSKGRETQFF.

Notes on this clonotype: Relative to the germline gene, one junction end is altered; a read error may explain this. The chain is built from TRBV11-2 and TRBJ2-7, with 8 bases aligning to TRBD1. This CDR3 spans 15 amino acids. Germline-derived CDR1 and CDR2 are SGHAT and FQNNGV. DNA of the CDR3: TGTGACAGCATCTTACGATGGACAGGGAAAAACGAGCAGTACTTC. Translated, it gives CDSILRWTGKNEQYF.

This clonotype has only one observation. In this CDR3 the conserved last residue, phenylalanine or tryptophan, is missing, so a read error is likely. In DNA form, the CDR3 reads TGTGCCAGCGGTGAAGGGTGGTGGCTCGCCGGGGAACTGTTTCTT. It is translated as CASGEGWWLAGELFL. This sequence joins TRBV6-1 and TRBJ2-2; tentatively, D is TRBD2 (5 bases). Germline V gene sequence: CDR1 MNHNS, CDR2 SASEGT. The CDR3 consists of 15 residues.

Comments on this clonotype: At one end the junction does not follow the germline gene, possibly because of a read error. The chain uses TRBV5-1 and TRBJ2-7, with D tentatively TRBD1 or TRBD2 (5 bases each). The CDR3 is 14 amino acids. In germline, CDR1 is SGHRS, CDR2 YFSETQ. Written as DNA, the CDR3 is TGCCCCAGCAGCTCGCGGGCAGGGTTCGACGGGCAGTACTTC. This sequence encodes CPSSSRAGFDGQYF.